These 5 T cell receptor beta chains were all obtained from the same sample, sequenced in a study of cytomegalovirus exposure and HLA in healthy donors. The PCR was carried out with 60 Vbeta primers and 13 Jbeta primers. Sequencing was performed with immunoSEQ multiplex PCR; in TCRdb, only in-frame clones are kept and a portion is missing. The sample carries 100,000 to 150,000 clones, approximately 77% recorded once. The sample was PBMCs. Receptor source: a woman aged 55-70 years in good health and CMV-seronegative.

The V and J genes are TRBV9 and TRBJ2-7; weak D call: TRBD1 (6 bases). This CDR3 comprises 15 residues. Germline V gives CDR1 SGDLS, CDR2 YYNGEE. Trimming pared 2 bases from V and 3 bases from J, leaving 15 bases between. The CDR3 DNA reads TGTGCCAGCAGCGTTACAGGGCTGGGGGACTACGAGCAGTACTTC. Protein sequence: CASSVTGLGDYEQYF.

This clone was observed once. CDR3 nucleotide sequence: TGTGCCATCAGTGATTATAGGCGGGGGGGATCCTACAATGAGCAGTTCTTC. It encodes CAISDYRRGGSYNEQFF. This sequence joins TRBV10-3 and TRBJ2-1, with TRBD2 matching over 9 bases. The length of the CDR3 is 17 residues. V was pared by 3 bases and J by 1 base, with 7 bases of the junction left unmatched. The germline V gene encodes CDR1 ENHRY and CDR2 SYGVKD.

The chain links TRBV14 to TRBJ1-2; unclear D gene. Germline lookup yields CDR1 SGHDN and CDR2 FVKESK. V was shortened by 0 bases and J by 5 bases, with 19 bases between the two germline ends. This CDR3 spans 17 amino acids. CDR3 DNA sequence: TGTGCCAGCAGCCAAGAGGGAGGGTGGAACGCTCAGTATGGCTACACCTTC. The encoded protein is CASSQEGGWNAQYGYTF.

The rearrangement links TRBV7-9 to TRBJ1-4; 7 bases are shared with TRBD1. CDR3 length equals 16 residues. The junction had 14 bases not matched to a gene; V was cut back by 6 bases and J by 7 bases. Looked up from germline, CDR1 is SEHNR and CDR2 is FQNEAQ (reference sequence). The CDR3 loop reads CASSPDRAKVGEKLFF. The CDR3, as DNA: TGTGCCAGCAGTCCAGACAGGGCGAAGGTTGGTGAAAAACTGTTTTTT.

The rearrangement uses TRBV29-1 and TRBJ2-7; TRBD1 agrees at 10 bases. V lost 0 bases, J lost 6 bases, and 8 bases stayed unmatched. The germline CDR1 and CDR2 sequences are SQVTM and ANQGSEA. The CDR3 loop spans 15 amino acids. Here the CDR3 reads CSVEDAGQGSAEQYF. The CDR3 nucleotides are TGCAGCGTTGAAGATGCGGGACAGGGGTCCGCCGAGCAGTACTTC.